This entry describes one T cell receptor (beta chain). TCRdb's table, derived via immunoSEQ multiplex PCR, lists solely in-frame clones and lacks some. Altogether around 7,000 clones are present, around 94% being singletons, with the ten largest covering 1% to 1.5%. The V and J ends lost 2 bases and 4 bases, in that order; junction bases with no gene match: 8. Germline V gives CDR1 MNHEY, CDR2 SVGAGI. The CDR3 spans 16 residues. The source of the sample is a study of T cell clonotyping in hematopoietic cell transplantation. The chain has TRBV6-5 and TRBJ2-7, with 10 positions matching TRBD2. The sample was peripheral blood mononuclear cells, taken 30 days after allogeneic stem cell transplant. The clonotype comes from a male patient between 55 and 70 years old who had an allogeneic stem cell transplant from an unrelated donor, so T cells may come from the graft donor. Some clones in this sample may be carry-over from other donors' samples. The CDR3 coding sequence is TGTGCCAGCAGTTACCCAGGAGCTAGCGGGAGATACGAGCAGTACTTC. Its protein product is CASSYPGASGRYEQYF.